These T cell receptor beta chains were read from a single sample in a study of blood T cell repertoires in COVID-19. Data came from immunoSEQ multiplex PCR; TCRdb stores just in-frame clones and leaves some out. This table has over 85,000 clones, approximately 90% appearing once. The sequenced sample was peripheral blood. These TCRs come from a woman in her forties or fifties with COVID-19, enrolled during active disease. CDR3s include the opening cysteine and the closing phenylalanine or tryptophan. A D gene is named only where the DNA matches it firmly. Clone sizes are given selectively: once, few, many, or a class where the clone is expanded.

TRBD2	TRBJ2-3	TRBV4-1	NA	TGCGCCAGCAGCCCCGGACTAGGGGAGGTAGATACGCAGTATTTT	CASSPGLGEVDTQYF
NA	TRBJ1-2	TRBV30	NA	TGTGCCTGGAGTGTAGGAGAGCTGGGTGGCTACACCTTC	CAWSVGELGGYTF
NA	TRBJ1-1	TRBV6-5	few	TGTGCCAGCATCACAGGGAGGGTCACTGAAGCTTTCTTT	CASITGRVTEAFF
TRBD1	TRBJ1-3	TRBV6-5	NA	TGTGCCAGCAGGAGGACAGGTGGGGAAAACACCATATATTTT	CASRRTGGENTIYF
NA	TRBJ1-5	TRBV28	NA	TGTGCCAGCAGTCCTACAGGGCTCAATCAGCCCCAGCATTTT	CASSPTGLNQPQHF
TRBD1	TRBJ2-7	TRBV10-3	NA	TGTGCCATCGGGAAGGACAGGGAAGAGCAGTACTTC	CAIGKDREEQYF
TRBD1	TRBJ1-1	TRBV2	once	TGTGCCAGCAGAGATAGGACAGGGGGGAACACTGAAGCTTTCTTT	CASRDRTGGNTEAFF
NA	TRBJ2-4	TRBV19	once	TGTGCCAGTTGCCAGGTAACAAGAGCCAAAAACATTCAGTACTTC	CASCQVTRAKNIQYF
NA	TRBJ2-5	TRBV4-1	NA	TGCGCCAGCAGCCAAGATTTCAGGTTTTCGTACCAAGAGACCCAGTACTTC	CASSQDFRFSYQETQYF
NA	TRBJ2-7	TRBV3-1/TRBV3-2	NA	TGTGCCAGCAGCCAAGAATGGGCCGTCCCCTACGAGCAGTACTTC	CASSQEWAVPYEQYF
TRBD1	TRBJ1-2	TRBV14	NA	TGTGCCAGCAGCCAACCCGGACAGGGAGACTATGGCTACACCTTC	CASSQPGQGDYGYTF
NA	TRBJ2-7	TRBV9	NA	TGTGCCAGCATTGACACGGGCAGGGTCCACGAGCAGTACTTC	CASIDTGRVHEQYF
NA	TRBJ1-1	TRBV7-2	NA	TGTGCCAGCAGCCCGCAGAGGGTTCACACTGAAGCTTTCTTT	CASSPQRVHTEAFF
TRBD1	TRBJ2-7	TRBV9	NA	TGTGCCAGCAGCCACCCTACCTCTATGGGACAGGGGGCCGTGTACGAGCAGTACTTC	CASSHPTSMGQGAVYEQYF
TRBD1	TRBJ2-7	TRBV28	NA	TGTGCCAGCAGATCGACAGGGGGCCCAAACTACGAGCAGTACTTC	CASRSTGGPNYEQYF
NA	TRBJ2-1	TRBV21-1	NA	TGTGCCAGCGAACAGGGGGGGATAAACAATGAGCAGTTCTTC	CASEQGGINNEQFF
NA	TRBJ1-1	TRBV24-1	NA	TGTGCCACCAGTGAACCCCCGGGTAGTCCTGAAGCTTTCTTT	CATSEPPGSPEAFF
NA	TRBJ1-3	TRBV6-5	few	TGTGCCAGCAGAGGGGGCTCTGGAAACACCATATATTTT	CASRGGSGNTIYF
NA	TRBJ1-6	TRBV6-4	NA	TGTGCCAGCAGTGATGGCCAAATTAATTCACCCCTCCACTTT	CASSDGQINSPLHF
NA	TRBJ1-4	TRBV27	once	TGTGCCAGCAGTCTCCCGGCTAATGAAAAACTGTTTTTT	CASSLPANEKLFF
TRBD2	TRBJ2-1	TRBV9	NA	TGTGCCAGCAGCGTTCTGCGGGGGGGCGATCGGGGTGAGCAGTTCTTC	CASSVLRGGDRGEQFF
TRBD1	TRBJ1-1	TRBV27	NA	TGTGCCAGCACCTTGACAGGGGCCCTGAACACTGAAGCTTTCTTT	CASTLTGALNTEAFF
NA	TRBJ2-7	TRBV6-5	NA	TGTGCCAGCAGTTACAGGACTACAACTTCCTACGAGCAGTACTTC	CASSYRTTTSYEQYF
NA	TRBJ1-3	TRBV28	NA	TGTGCCAGCAGTTTAGGCAGAATCTCTGGAAACACCATATATTTT	CASSLGRISGNTIYF
TRBD2	TRBJ2-5	TRBV7-2	NA	TGTGCCAGCAGCAAAGCGGGGGGCGTCGCAGAGACCCAGTACTTC	CASSKAGGVAETQYF
NA	TRBJ1-1	TRBV11-2	NA	TGTGCCAGCAGCTTAGCAGTTGGGCAGTTTGAAGCTTTCTTT	CASSLAVGQFEAFF